This paragraph reports one TCR beta chain. The sample is drawn from a study of radiation and T cells in renal cell carcinoma. Time point here: blood 2 weeks post-SBRT. The treatment denotes: 15 Gy SBRT to primary tumor, nephrectomy 4 weeks later. The protocol was immunoSEQ multiplex PCR, while the TCRdb copy is restricted to in-frame clones and leaves out a portion. The repertoire holds 160,000 or so clones, with about 87% as singletons. CDR1 SGHTA and CDR2 FQGTGA come from the germline V gene. Deletions cut 0 bases from V and 4 bases from J, with 17 bases between. This CDR3 has 17 amino acids. The chain has TRBV7-3 and TRBJ2-3; D is possibly TRBD1 or TRBD2 (6 bases each). Sequences were derived from blood, sampled from a patient whose treatment included radiotherapy and nephrectomy. This TCR came from a woman aged 45-59 years with renal cell carcinoma. Written as DNA, the CDR3 is TGTGCCAGCAGCTTAACCCCCCCGGGGGCGGGGTCAGATACGCAGTATTTT. This encodes CASSLTPPGAGSDTQYF.